The 11 T cell receptor beta chains below all came from one sample that was sequenced in a study of cytomegalovirus exposure and HLA in healthy donors. The table came from immunoSEQ multiplex PCR; TCRdb's copy has only in-frame clones and leaves some out. The sample yields roughly 60,000 clones, around 94% seen once. Specimen: PBMCs. The origin of the receptors is a man aged 18-30 years in good health and CMV-seronegative.

This clone appeared once. The V call is TRBV27, the J call TRBJ2-5; 9 positions match TRBD1. The CDR3 extends over 15 amino acids. CDR1 and CDR2 from the germline V gene are MNHEY and SMNVEV (reference sequence). J gave up 3 bases and V 4 bases, and 6 bases lay outside the gene matches. The CDR3 DNA reads as TGTGCCAGCAGTTCCCCCGGGACAGGGAAAGAGACCCAGTACTTC. Its translation: CASSSPGTGKETQYF.

The CDR3 region has the DNA TGTGCTAGTGGCCTCACCGGGACAGGTATTTTCTTT. Translation: CASGLTGTGIFF. The chain carries TRBV12-5 and TRBJ1-1; 8 positions agree with TRBD1. Per the germline V gene, CDR1 is LGHNT and CDR2 is FRNRAP. J was trimmed by 13 bases and V by 6 bases; bases with no gene match: 10. The CDR3 is made up of 12 amino acids.

The J gene is TRBJ2-4, the V gene TRBV27; 7 bases agree with TRBD2. CDR1 and CDR2 (germline): MNHEY, SMNVEV (reference sequence). After removal of 7 bases from V and 3 bases from J, the junction contained 9 bases not matched to a gene. The CDR3 consists of 15 residues. The CDR3 DNA follows: TGTGCCAGCACCCGTCGGGGGGAAGGCAAAAACATTCAGTACTTC. This gives the protein CASTRRGEGKNIQYF.

The rearrangement links TRBV6-1 to TRBJ2-7, with D possibly TRBD1 on 6 matching bases. Germline values: CDR1 MNHNS, CDR2 SASEGT. This CDR3 region has 14 residues. V lost 2 bases and J 7 bases, leaving 15 bases between the germline ends. CDR3 in amino acids: CASSEHGTLREQYF. The CDR3 DNA reads TGTGCCAGCAGTGAACACGGGACATTGAGGGAGCAGTACTTC.

This chain uses TRBV7-8 with TRBJ1-5, with 7 bases aligning to TRBD1. The CDR3 runs to 15 residues. The trim removed 5 bases at V and 4 bases at J, leaving 8 bases unmatched. CDR1 SGHVS and CDR2 FQNEAQ come from the germline V gene. Here the CDR3 DNA reads TGTGCCAGCAGCCCCGACAGGGAGAGGAATCAGCCCCAGCATTTT. Its translation is CASSPDRERNQPQHF.

The rearrangement joins TRBV11-3 to TRBJ2-1; a possible D gene is TRBD2 (6 bases). In germline, CDR1 is SGHNT, CDR2 YENEEA. The CDR3 has 16 amino acids. V shed 5 bases and J shed 0 bases, with 14 bases lying between them. The CDR3 reads CASSIGTLSSYNEQFF. In DNA, the CDR3 is TGTGCCAGCAGCATCGGGACTCTAAGCTCCTACAATGAGCAGTTCTTC.

This rearrangement joins TRBV16 to TRBJ1-2; the D is unclear. CDR1 is KGHSY and CDR2 is FQNENV in the germline V gene. This CDR3 region has 14 residues. V was clipped by 0 bases and J by 2 bases, with 7 bases between them. In nucleotides, the CDR3 is TGTGCCAGCAGCCAATCTGAGTGGAACTATGGCTACACCTTC. Translation: CASSQSEWNYGYTF. Drawing the rest from reference TRBV16 and TRBJ1-2, the complete variable domain is GEEVAQTPKHLVRGEGQKAKLYCAPIKGHSYVFWYQQVLKNEFKFLISFQNENVFDETGMPKERFSAKCLPNSPCSLEIQATKLEDSAVYFCASSQSEWNYGYTFGSGTRLTVV.

The chain is built from TRBV6-4 and TRBJ2-6; D gene unclear. This CDR3 region has 15 residues. Germline-derived CDR1 and CDR2 are MRHNA and SNTAGT. Trimming removed 0 bases at V and 0 bases at J, with 3 bases between. The CDR3 loop is CASSDSSSGANVLTF. In DNA, the CDR3 is TGTGCCAGCAGTGACTCGAGCTCTGGGGCCAACGTCCTGACTTTC.

The V and J genes are TRBV7-8 and TRBJ1-5, with TRBD1 identical over 7 bases. This CDR3 comprises 14 residues. From germline, CDR1 is SGHVS and CDR2 FQNEAQ. With V trimmed by 0 bases and J by 9 bases, 5 bases remained unmatched. The CDR3 reads CASSLAQGDWPQHF. CDR3 nucleotide sequence: TGTGCCAGCAGCTTAGCCCAGGGGGATTGGCCCCAGCATTTT.

This sequence joins TRBV11-2 and TRBJ2-7, with D perhaps TRBD2 (5 bases). The CDR3 runs to 15 residues. Germline assignment: CDR1 SGHAT and CDR2 FQNNGV. Deletions cut 2 bases from V and 2 bases from J, with 13 bases between. CDR3: CASSLNRDTPYEQYF. CDR3 DNA sequence: TGTGCCAGCAGCTTAAATCGGGATACACCCTACGAGCAGTACTTC. Supplemented by reference TRBV11-2 and TRBJ2-7, the full variable domain reads EAGVAQSPRYKIIEKRQSVAFWCNPISGHATLYWYQQILGQGPKLLIQFQNNGVVDDSQLPKDRFSAERLKGVDSTLKIQPAKLEDSAVYLCASSLNRDTPYEQYFGPGTRLTVT.

This chain connects TRBV6-1 to TRBJ2-3, with 8 bases identical to TRBD2. Germline CDR1 and CDR2: MNHNS and SASEGT. J was trimmed by 1 base and V by 8 bases; bases with no gene match: 8. CDR3 length equals 15 residues. The CDR3 spells CASSGLGGGTDTQYF. CDR3 in DNA: TGTGCCAGCTCGGGACTAGGAGGAGGCACAGATACGCAGTATTTT.